Each of the 4 T cell receptor beta chains below was sequenced from the same sample in a study of blood T cell repertoires in COVID-19 (dated by TCRdb to the early 2020s). The library relied on the immunoSEQ multiplex PCR assay. TCRdb carries this immuneACCESS record with in-frame sequences only. Its versions omit some clonotypes, under half of them owing to an unresolved V gene in the studies checked, with the rest unexplained. Recorded for this sample are 90,000 to 150,000 clones; about four fifths of them occurred a single time. The ten largest account for 4% of the sample. The material sequenced was peripheral blood. Receptors originate from a woman older than 75 with acute or convalescent COVID-19.

This chain connects TRBV12-3 or TRBV12-4 to TRBJ2-4, with 7 bases lining up with TRBD1. The V and J ends lost 6 bases and 6 bases, in that order; junction bases with no gene match: 5. The CDR3 covers 13 residues. CDR3 nucleotides: TGTGCCAGCAGCCCGGGACAGCCAAACATTCAGTACTTC. Translation: CASSPGQPNIQYF.

This clone has a handful of counts. V is TRBV28 and J is TRBJ1-2; tentatively, D is TRBD1 (6 bases). The CDR3 loop spans 13 amino acids. Between the trimmed V and J ends, which lost 4 bases and 5 bases, there was a span of 11 bases. Germline CDR1 is MDHEN and CDR2 is SYDVKM. CDR3 DNA sequence: TGTGCCAGCAGTTCGGACAGAGGTTATGGCTACACCTTC. Translation: CASSSDRGYGYTF.

The table lists this clone with a few counts. This chain uses TRBV7-2 with TRBJ1-2; D is possibly TRBD1 (5 bases). The CDR3 is 15 residues long. Trimming removed 5 bases from V and 4 bases from J, with 17 bases in between. The V gene's germline CDR1 is SGHTA and CDR2 FQGNSA. The DNA for the CDR3 is TGTGCCAGCAGCCTTAGGGGAGGGGACGGCTATGGCTACACCTTC. The encoded protein is CASSLRGGDGYGYTF. The full variable domain, completed using reference TRBV7-2 and TRBJ1-2, is GAGVSQSPSNKVTEKGKDVELRCDPISGHTALYWYRQSLGQGLEFLIYFQGNSAPDKSGLPSDRFSAERTGGSVSTLTIQRTQQEDSAVYLCASSLRGGDGYGYTFGSGTRLTVV.

The rearrangement joins TRBV21-1 to TRBJ1-5. TRBV21-1 has pseudogene status. The CDR3 contains 16 residues. CDR3 DNA: TGTGCCAGCAGCAAAGGAGGCTCGTATAGCAATCAGCCCCAGCATTTT. Protein product: CASSKGGSYSNQPQHF.